These T cell receptor beta chains were read from a single sample in a study of shared clonotypes between healthy human individuals. Here immunoSEQ multiplex PCR was the method, and the copy in TCRdb shows in-frame clones only, minus some. The sample has hundreds of thousands of clones, 85% to 95% seen once. The sequencing input was naive CD8+ T cells sorted from blood. These receptor sequences come from a woman between 25 and 40 years old in good health. Both conserved end residues are part of each CDR3. The D gene is left open where the match is weak.

d_call: TRBD1; j_call: TRBJ2-7; v_call: TRBV27; cdr3_aa: CASSLGQSYEQYF; cdr3_nt: TGTGCCAGCAGTCTGGGACAGTCCTACGAGCAGTACTTC
d_call: TRBD2; j_call: TRBJ2-7; v_call: TRBV6-6; cdr3_aa: CASSFLAGEYEQYF; cdr3_nt: TGTGCCAGCAGTTTCCTAGCGGGAGAATACGAGCAGTACTTC
d_call: .; j_call: TRBJ2-2; v_call: TRBV28; cdr3_aa: CASSLNYSPNTGELFF; cdr3_nt: TGTGCCAGCAGTTTAAATTACAGTCCGAACACCGGGGAGCTGTTTTTT
d_call: .; j_call: TRBJ1-1; v_call: TRBV10-3; cdr3_aa: CAIRAAGLATEAFF; cdr3_nt: TGTGCCATCAGAGCTGCAGGGTTGGCCACTGAAGCTTTCTTT
d_call: TRBD1; j_call: TRBJ2-7; v_call: TRBV15; cdr3_aa: CATSGGTGLIYEQYF; cdr3_nt: TGTGCCACCAGCGGGGGGACAGGGCTGATCTACGAGCAGTACTTC
d_call: TRBD2; j_call: TRBJ2-1; v_call: TRBV7-2; cdr3_aa: CASSTRLAGVVDNEQFF; cdr3_nt: TGTGCCAGCAGCACGCGACTAGCGGGAGTTGTAGACAATGAGCAGTTCTTC
d_call: TRBD1; j_call: TRBJ1-6; v_call: TRBV30; cdr3_aa: CAWSVVAGGNSPLHF; cdr3_nt: TGTGCCTGGAGTGTAGTAGCAGGGGGCAATTCACCCCTCCACTTT
d_call: TRBD1; j_call: TRBJ2-7; v_call: TRBV5-4; cdr3_aa: CASSWGQGAYEQYF; cdr3_nt: TGTGCCAGCAGCTGGGGACAGGGGGCTTACGAGCAGTACTTC
d_call: .; j_call: TRBJ2-5; v_call: TRBV4-1; cdr3_aa: CASSPLMRRPYF; cdr3_nt: TGCGCCAGCAGCCCCCTGATGCGCAGGCCGTACTTC
d_call: .; j_call: TRBJ2-7; v_call: TRBV18; cdr3_aa: CASSPRDKQSGTYEQYF; cdr3_nt: TGTGCCAGCTCACCACGGGACAAACAATCCGGTACCTACGAGCAGTACTTC
d_call: .; j_call: TRBJ1-1; v_call: TRBV9; cdr3_aa: CASNKGNTEAFF; cdr3_nt: TGTGCCAGCAATAAGGGGAACACTGAAGCTTTCTTT
d_call: TRBD2; j_call: TRBJ2-3; v_call: TRBV27; cdr3_aa: CASSLKGPAGGTDTQYF; cdr3_nt: TGTGCCAGCAGTTTAAAGGGTCCTGCGGGGGGCACAGATACGCAGTATTTT
d_call: .; j_call: TRBJ2-1; v_call: TRBV13; cdr3_aa: CASSFRMREDEQFF; cdr3_nt: TGTGCCAGCAGCTTCCGGATGCGGGAAGATGAGCAGTTCTTC
d_call: .; j_call: TRBJ2-7; v_call: TRBV7-9; cdr3_aa: CASGIGYEQYF; cdr3_nt: TGTGCCAGCGGAATCGGCTACGAGCAGTACTTC
d_call: .; j_call: TRBJ2-1; v_call: TRBV13; cdr3_aa: CASSKPILGGNEQFF; cdr3_nt: TGTGCCAGCAGTAAACCTATTTTGGGGGGAAACGAGCAGTTCTTC
d_call: TRBD1; j_call: TRBJ2-5; v_call: TRBV28; cdr3_aa: CASSLFWQGVVETQYF; cdr3_nt: TGTGCCAGCAGTTTATTTTGGCAGGGGGTGGTTGAGACCCAGTACTTC
d_call: .; j_call: TRBJ1-1; v_call: TRBV6-1; cdr3_aa: CALQLGGTNTEAFF; cdr3_nt: TGTGCTCTGCAACTCGGGGGAACGAACACTGAAGCTTTCTTT
d_call: .; j_call: TRBJ1-5; v_call: TRBV4-1; cdr3_aa: CASSQDRGAAQPQHF; cdr3_nt: TGCGCCAGCAGCCAAGATCGGGGAGCGGCGCAGCCCCAGCATTTT
d_call: .; j_call: TRBJ1-1; v_call: TRBV7-6; cdr3_aa: CASSLSQGRSAEAFF; cdr3_nt: TGTGCCAGCAGCTTAAGCCAGGGTAGGAGCGCTGAAGCTTTCTTT
d_call: .; j_call: TRBJ1-2; v_call: TRBV14; cdr3_aa: CASSQALNYGYTF; cdr3_nt: TGTGCCAGCAGCCAAGCCCTAAACTATGGCTACACCTTC
d_call: .; j_call: TRBJ2-3; v_call: TRBV7-6; cdr3_aa: CASSLGLITDTQYF; cdr3_nt: TGTGCCAGCAGCTTGGGGCTTATCACAGATACGCAGTATTTT
d_call: .; j_call: TRBJ2-1; v_call: TRBV28; cdr3_aa: CASSLDPSGRDNYNEQFF; cdr3_nt: TGTGCCAGCAGTTTAGACCCCTCAGGCAGGGATAACTACAATGAGCAGTTCTTC
d_call: .; j_call: TRBJ1-4; v_call: TRBV28; cdr3_aa: CASSFRQTNEKLFF; cdr3_nt: TGTGCCAGCAGTTTTCGCCAAACTAATGAAAAACTGTTTTTT
d_call: .; j_call: TRBJ2-5; v_call: TRBV13; cdr3_aa: CASSFRTFTETQYF; cdr3_nt: TGTGCCAGCAGCTTCAGGACATTCACAGAGACCCAGTACTTC
d_call: .; j_call: TRBJ2-1; v_call: TRBV7-3; cdr3_aa: CASSSSPGLYNEQFF; cdr3_nt: TGTGCCAGCAGCTCTAGCCCAGGGTTATACAATGAGCAGTTCTTC